This note documents a single TCR beta chain sequence. Profiling relied on immunoSEQ multiplex PCR, and the TCRdb table lists in-frame clones only, not all of them. Here the sample spans 600,000 or so clones, roughly 98% being singletons. CD8 cells classed as naive were CD45RO-negative and positively selected for CCR7, excluding terminally differentiated effector memory CD45RA+ cells. The sample belongs to a study of shared clonotypes between healthy human individuals. The receptor was isolated from a man younger than 45 in good health. Material: naive CD8+ T cells sorted from blood.

CDR3 loop: CSVEDWGKLGNTIYF. The CDR3 region has the DNA TGCAGCGTTGAAGATTGGGGAAAGCTCGGAAACACCATATATTTT. The V gene is TRBV29-1, the J gene TRBJ1-3; unclear D gene. Germline CDR1 SQVTM, CDR2 ANQGSEA. V shed 0 bases and J shed 4 bases, with 13 bases lying between them. The CDR3 is made up of 15 amino acids.